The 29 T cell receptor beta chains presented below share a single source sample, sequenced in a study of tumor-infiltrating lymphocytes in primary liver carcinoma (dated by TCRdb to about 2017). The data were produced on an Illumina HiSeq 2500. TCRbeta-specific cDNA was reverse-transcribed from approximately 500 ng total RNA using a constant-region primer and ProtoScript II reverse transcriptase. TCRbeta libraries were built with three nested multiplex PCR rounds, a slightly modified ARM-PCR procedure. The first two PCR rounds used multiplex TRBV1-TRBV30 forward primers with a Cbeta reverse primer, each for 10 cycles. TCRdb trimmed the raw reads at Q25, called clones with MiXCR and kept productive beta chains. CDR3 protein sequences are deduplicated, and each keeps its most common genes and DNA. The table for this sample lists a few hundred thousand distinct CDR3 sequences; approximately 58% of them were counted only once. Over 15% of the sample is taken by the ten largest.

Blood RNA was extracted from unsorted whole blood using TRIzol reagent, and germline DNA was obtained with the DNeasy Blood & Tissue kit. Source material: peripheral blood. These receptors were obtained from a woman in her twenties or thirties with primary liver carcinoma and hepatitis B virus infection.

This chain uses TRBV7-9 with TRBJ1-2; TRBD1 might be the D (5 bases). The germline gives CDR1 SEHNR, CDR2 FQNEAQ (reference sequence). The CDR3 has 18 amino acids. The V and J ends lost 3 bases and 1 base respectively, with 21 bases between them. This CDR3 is CASSFRGRSSSDNYGYTF. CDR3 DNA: TGTGCCAGCAGCTTCCGGGGCAGGTCATCATCAGATAACTATGGCTACACCTTC.

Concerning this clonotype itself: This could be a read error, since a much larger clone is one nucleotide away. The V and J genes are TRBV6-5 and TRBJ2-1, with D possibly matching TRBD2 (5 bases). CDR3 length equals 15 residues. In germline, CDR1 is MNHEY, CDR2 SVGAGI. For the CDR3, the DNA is TGTGCCGGCAGTGACGGCGGACGGGACTACAATGAGCAGTTCTTC. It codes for CAGSDGGRDYNEQFF.

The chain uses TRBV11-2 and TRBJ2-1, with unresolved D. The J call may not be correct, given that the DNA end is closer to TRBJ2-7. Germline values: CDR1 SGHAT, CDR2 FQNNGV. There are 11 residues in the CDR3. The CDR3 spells CASSLESEQYF. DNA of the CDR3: TGTGCCAGCAGCTTAGAATCCGAGCAGTACTTC.

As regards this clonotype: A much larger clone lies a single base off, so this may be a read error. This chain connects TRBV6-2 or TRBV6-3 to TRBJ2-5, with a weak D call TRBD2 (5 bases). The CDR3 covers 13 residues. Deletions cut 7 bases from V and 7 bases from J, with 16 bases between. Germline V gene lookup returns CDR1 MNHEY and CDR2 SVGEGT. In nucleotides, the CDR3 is TGTGCCAGCACTGACACTCTACGGGGGACCCAGTACTTC. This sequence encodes CASTDTLRGTQYF.

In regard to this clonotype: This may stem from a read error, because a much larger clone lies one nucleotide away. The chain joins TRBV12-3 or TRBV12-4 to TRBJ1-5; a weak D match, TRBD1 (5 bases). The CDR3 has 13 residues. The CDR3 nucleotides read TGTGTCAGCAGTCCCAGCCAGGGTGAGCCCCAGCATTTT. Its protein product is CVSSPSQGEPQHF.

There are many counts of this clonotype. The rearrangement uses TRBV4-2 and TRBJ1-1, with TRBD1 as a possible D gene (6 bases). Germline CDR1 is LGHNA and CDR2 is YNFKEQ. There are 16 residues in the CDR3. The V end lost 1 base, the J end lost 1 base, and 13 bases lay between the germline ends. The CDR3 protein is CASSQGVQGPNTEAFF. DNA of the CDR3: TGTGCCAGCAGCCAAGGTGTACAGGGACCGAACACTGAAGCTTTCTTT.

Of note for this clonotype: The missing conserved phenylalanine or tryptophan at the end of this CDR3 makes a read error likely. CDR3 amino acids: CASSPGLAGVSETQYI. The CDR3 region has the DNA TGTGCCAGCAGCCCTGGACTAGCGGGAGTATCCGAGACCCAGTACATC. The chain couples TRBV5-5 to TRBJ2-5, with 13 bases fitting TRBD2. V lost 4 bases to trimming and J lost 5 bases; unmatched junction nucleotides: 8. The CDR3 contains 16 residues. Germline loops: CDR1 SGHKS, CDR2 YYEKEE (reference sequence).

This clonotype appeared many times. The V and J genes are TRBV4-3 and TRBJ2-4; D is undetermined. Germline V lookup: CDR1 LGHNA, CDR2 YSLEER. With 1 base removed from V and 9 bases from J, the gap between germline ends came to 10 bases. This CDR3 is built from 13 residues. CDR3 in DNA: TGCGCCAGCAGCCAAGTCTTCCTGGGCATTCAGTACTTC. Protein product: CASSQVFLGIQYF.

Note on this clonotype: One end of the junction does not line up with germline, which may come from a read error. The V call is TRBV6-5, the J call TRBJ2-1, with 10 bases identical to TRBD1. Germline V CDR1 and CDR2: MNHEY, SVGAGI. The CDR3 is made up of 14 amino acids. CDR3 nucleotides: TGTGTCAGCAGTTATTTCGACAGGGGGCCTGAGCAGTTCTTC. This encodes CVSSYFDRGPEQFF.

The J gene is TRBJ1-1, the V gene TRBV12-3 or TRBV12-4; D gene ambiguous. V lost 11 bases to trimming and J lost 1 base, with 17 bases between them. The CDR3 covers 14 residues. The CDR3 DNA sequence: TGTGCCGGCACCCTCAGGCTTGGGAACACTGAAGCTTTCTTT. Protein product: CAGTLRLGNTEAFF.

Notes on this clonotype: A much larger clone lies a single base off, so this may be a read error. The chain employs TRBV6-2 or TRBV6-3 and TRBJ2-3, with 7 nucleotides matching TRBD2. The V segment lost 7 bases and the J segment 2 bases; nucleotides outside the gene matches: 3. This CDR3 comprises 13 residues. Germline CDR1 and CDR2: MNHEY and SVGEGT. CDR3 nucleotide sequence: TGTGCCAGCAAACTAGCGACCACAGATACGCAGTATTTT. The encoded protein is CASKLATTDTQYF.

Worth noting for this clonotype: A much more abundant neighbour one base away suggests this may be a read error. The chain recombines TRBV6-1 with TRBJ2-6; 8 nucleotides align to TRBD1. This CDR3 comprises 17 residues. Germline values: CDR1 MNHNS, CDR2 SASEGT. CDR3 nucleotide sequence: TGTGCCAGTACGCCCCCAGGGGGCACTTCTGGGGCCAACGTCCCGACTTTC. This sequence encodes CASTPPGGTSGANVPTF.

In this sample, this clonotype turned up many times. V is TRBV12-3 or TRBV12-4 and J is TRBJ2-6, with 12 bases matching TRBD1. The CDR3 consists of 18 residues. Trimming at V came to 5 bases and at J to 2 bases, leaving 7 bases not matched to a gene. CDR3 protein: CASSASGTGGTGANVLTF. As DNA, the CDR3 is TGTGCCAGCAGTGCCTCCGGGACAGGGGGCACTGGGGCCAACGTCCTGACTTTC.

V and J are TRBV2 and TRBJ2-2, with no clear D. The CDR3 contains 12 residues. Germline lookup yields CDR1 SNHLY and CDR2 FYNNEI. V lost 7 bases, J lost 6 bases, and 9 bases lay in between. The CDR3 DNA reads TGTGCCAGCATCCCAAGGGCCGGGGAGCTGTTTTTT. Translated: CASIPRAGELFF.

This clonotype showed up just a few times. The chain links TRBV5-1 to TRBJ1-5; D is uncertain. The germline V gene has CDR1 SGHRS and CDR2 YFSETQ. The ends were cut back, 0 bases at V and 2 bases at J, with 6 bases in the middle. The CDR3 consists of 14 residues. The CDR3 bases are TGCGCCAGCAGCTTGGTCTCGGGCAATCAGCCCCAGCATTTT. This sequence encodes CASSLVSGNQPQHF.

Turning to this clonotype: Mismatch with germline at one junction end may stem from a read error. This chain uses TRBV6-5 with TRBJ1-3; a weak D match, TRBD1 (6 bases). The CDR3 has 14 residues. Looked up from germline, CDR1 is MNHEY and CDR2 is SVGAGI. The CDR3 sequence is CASSTGSSGTTIYF. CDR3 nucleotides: TGTGCCAGCAGCACAGGGAGCTCTGGAACCACCATATATTTT.

The CDR3 loop reads CASTRITSASYEQYF. CDR3 nucleotides: TGTGCCAGCACTAGAATCACTAGCGCGTCCTACGAGCAGTACTTC. The chain recombines TRBV6-1 with TRBJ2-7; 7 bases line up with TRBD2. Germline CDR1 and CDR2: MNHNS and SASEGT. The CDR3 covers 15 residues. Trimming took 7 bases from V and 1 from J; bases not matched to a gene: 10.

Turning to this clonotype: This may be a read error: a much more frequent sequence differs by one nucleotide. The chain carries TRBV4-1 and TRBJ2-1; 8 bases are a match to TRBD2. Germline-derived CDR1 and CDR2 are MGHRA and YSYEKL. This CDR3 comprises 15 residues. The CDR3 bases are TGCGCCGGCAGTGAAAGGACTAGCACATACAATGAGCAGTTCTTC. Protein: CAGSERTSTYNEQFF.

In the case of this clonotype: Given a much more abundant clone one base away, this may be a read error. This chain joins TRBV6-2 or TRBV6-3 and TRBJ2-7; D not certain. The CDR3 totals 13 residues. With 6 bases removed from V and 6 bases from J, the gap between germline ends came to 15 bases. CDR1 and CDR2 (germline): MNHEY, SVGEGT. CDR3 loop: CASSSLRFCEQYF. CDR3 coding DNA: TGTGCCAGCAGCTCGCTCCGATTTTGCGAGCAGTACTTC.

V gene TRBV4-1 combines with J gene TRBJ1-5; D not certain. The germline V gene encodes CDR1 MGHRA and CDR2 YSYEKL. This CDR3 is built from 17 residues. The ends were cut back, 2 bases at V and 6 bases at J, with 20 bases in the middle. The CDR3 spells CASSQFSGPRIGQPQHF. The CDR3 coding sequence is TGCGCCAGCAGCCAATTTAGCGGGCCCCGGATAGGTCAGCCCCAGCATTTT.

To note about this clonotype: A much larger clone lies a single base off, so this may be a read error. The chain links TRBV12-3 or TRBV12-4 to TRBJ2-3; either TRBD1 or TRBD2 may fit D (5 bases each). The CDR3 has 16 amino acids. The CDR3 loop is CASSPGTIPLPDTHYF. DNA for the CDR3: TGTGCCAGCAGTCCTGGGACCATCCCCCTCCCGGATACGCACTATTTT.

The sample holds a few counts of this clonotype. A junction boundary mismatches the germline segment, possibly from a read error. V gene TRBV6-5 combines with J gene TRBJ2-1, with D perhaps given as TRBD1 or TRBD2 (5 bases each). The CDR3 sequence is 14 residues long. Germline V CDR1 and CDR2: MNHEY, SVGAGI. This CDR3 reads CASSHSRGDRTSVF. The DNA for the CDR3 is TGTGCCAGCAGCCATTCCCGAGGGGACCGGACCTCAGTCTTC.

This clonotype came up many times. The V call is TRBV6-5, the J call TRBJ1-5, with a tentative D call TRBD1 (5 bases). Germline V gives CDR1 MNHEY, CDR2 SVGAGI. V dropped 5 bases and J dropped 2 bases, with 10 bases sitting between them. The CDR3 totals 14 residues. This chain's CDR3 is CASSPRAGNQPQHF. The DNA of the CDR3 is TGTGCCAGCAGTCCCAGGGCCGGCAATCAGCCCCAGCATTTT.

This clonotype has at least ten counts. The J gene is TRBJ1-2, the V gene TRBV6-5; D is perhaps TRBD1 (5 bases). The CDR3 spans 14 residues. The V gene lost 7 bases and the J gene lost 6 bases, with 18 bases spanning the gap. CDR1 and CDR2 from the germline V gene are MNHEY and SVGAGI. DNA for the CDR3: TGTGCCAGCACTCAGAGGCAGGGAGGAGATGGCTACACCTTC. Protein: CASTQRQGGDGYTF.

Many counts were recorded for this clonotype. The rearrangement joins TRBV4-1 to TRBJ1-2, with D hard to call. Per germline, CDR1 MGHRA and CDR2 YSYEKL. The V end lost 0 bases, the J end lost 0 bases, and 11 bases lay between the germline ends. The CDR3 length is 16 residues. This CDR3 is CASSQDLGLANYGYTF. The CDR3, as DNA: TGCGCCAGCAGCCAAGATCTAGGGCTTGCTAACTATGGCTACACCTTC.

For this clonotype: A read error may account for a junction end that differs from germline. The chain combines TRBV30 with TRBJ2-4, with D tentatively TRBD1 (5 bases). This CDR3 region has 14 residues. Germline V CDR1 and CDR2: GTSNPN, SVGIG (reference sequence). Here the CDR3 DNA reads TGTGTCTGGAGTGTACAGGTGACCAAAAACATTCAGTACTTC. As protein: CVWSVQVTKNIQYF.

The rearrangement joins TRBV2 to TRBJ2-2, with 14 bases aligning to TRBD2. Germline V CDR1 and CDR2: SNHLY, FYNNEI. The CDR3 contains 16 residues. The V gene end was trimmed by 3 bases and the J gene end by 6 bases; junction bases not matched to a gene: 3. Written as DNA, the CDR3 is TGTGCCAGCAGTGACGGACTAGCGGGAGGTTCCGGGGAGCTGTTTTTT. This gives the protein CASSDGLAGGSGELFF.

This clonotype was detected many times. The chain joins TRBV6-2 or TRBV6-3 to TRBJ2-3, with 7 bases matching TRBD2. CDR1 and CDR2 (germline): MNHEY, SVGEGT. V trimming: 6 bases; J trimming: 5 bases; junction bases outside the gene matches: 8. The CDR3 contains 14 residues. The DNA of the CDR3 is TGTGCCAGCAGGGGAGCGGGATTTCAAGATACGCAGTATTTT. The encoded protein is CASRGAGFQDTQYF.

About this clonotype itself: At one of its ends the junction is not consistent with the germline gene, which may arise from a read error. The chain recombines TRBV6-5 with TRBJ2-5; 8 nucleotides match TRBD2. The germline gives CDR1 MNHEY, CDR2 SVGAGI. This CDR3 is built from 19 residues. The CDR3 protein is CVSSYGPGWASGYKETQYF. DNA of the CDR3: TGTGTCAGCAGTTACGGTCCGGGTTGGGCTAGCGGGTATAAAGAGACCCAGTACTTC.